A selection of T cell receptor beta chains follows, all from one sample in a study of blood T cells in healthy people across ages. TCRdb called the 5' RACE reads again in MiXCR, with one record for every CDR3 protein. In the table there are approximately 830,000 distinct CDR3 sequences, about 59% of which are singletons. Material for sequencing was blood. The receptors shown here come from a man aged 25-45 years in good health. Each CDR3 is given with its conserved first and last residue. Fields, in order: D gene, clone size, J gene, V gene, CDR3 protein, CDR3 DNA. A D gene is named only where the DNA matches it firmly. Expanded clones get a size class; other rows say once, few or many, or leave the size out.

D gene: TRBD2; clone size: NA; J gene: TRBJ2-1; V gene: TRBV25-1; CDR3 protein: CASALAGGSYNEQFF; CDR3 DNA: TGTGCCAGCGCCTTAGCGGGGGGATCCTACAATGAGCAGTTCTTC
D gene: NA; clone size: NA; J gene: TRBJ2-7; V gene: TRBV6-5; CDR3 protein: CASSRQISSSEQYF; CDR3 DNA: TGTGCCAGCAGTCGACAGATCTCCTCTTCCGAGCAGTACTTC
D gene: NA; clone size: NA; J gene: TRBJ2-1; V gene: TRBV12-3/TRBV12-4; CDR3 protein: CASRSDSSSYNEQFF; CDR3 DNA: TGTGCCAGCAGATCCGACAGTAGTTCCTACAATGAGCAGTTCTTC
D gene: NA; clone size: NA; J gene: TRBJ1-2; V gene: TRBV29-1; CDR3 protein: CSVERTDNYGYTF; CDR3 DNA: TGCAGCGTTGAAAGGACAGACAACTATGGCTACACCTTC
D gene: NA; clone size: few; J gene: TRBJ1-2; V gene: TRBV6-1; CDR3 protein: CASSRRTGADGYTF; CDR3 DNA: TGTGCCAGCAGCAGAAGAACGGGGGCCGATGGCTACACCTTC
D gene: TRBD2; clone size: NA; J gene: TRBJ2-7; V gene: TRBV6-5; CDR3 protein: CASTAGGPTYEQYF; CDR3 DNA: TGTGCCAGCACGGCGGGGGGCCCCACCTACGAGCAGTACTTC
D gene: NA; clone size: NA; J gene: TRBJ1-5; V gene: TRBV12-3/TRBV12-4; CDR3 protein: CASRSLGSPDQPQHF; CDR3 DNA: TGTGCCAGCAGGAGTTTGGGGTCTCCCGATCAGCCCCAGCATTTT
D gene: NA; clone size: once; J gene: TRBJ1-1; V gene: TRBV6-2/TRBV6-3; CDR3 protein: CASSWAVPMRSTEAFF; CDR3 DNA: TGTGCCAGCAGTTGGGCAGTCCCCATGCGGAGCACTGAAGCTTTCTTT
D gene: TRBD1; clone size: NA; J gene: TRBJ2-1; V gene: TRBV11-2; CDR3 protein: CASSFRQGSYNEQFF; CDR3 DNA: TGTGCCAGCAGCTTCCGACAGGGCTCCTACAATGAGCAGTTCTTC
D gene: TRBD2; clone size: NA; J gene: TRBJ2-3; V gene: TRBV20-1; CDR3 protein: CSARVASGGSTDTQYF; CDR3 DNA: TGCAGTGCTAGGGTCGCTAGCGGGGGGTCCACAGATACGCAGTATTTT
D gene: NA; clone size: NA; J gene: TRBJ2-7; V gene: TRBV21-1; CDR3 protein: CASSSLIYEQYF; CDR3 DNA: TGTGCCAGCAGCTCCCTGATTTACGAGCAGTACTTC
D gene: NA; clone size: NA; J gene: TRBJ2-1; V gene: TRBV4-3; CDR3 protein: CASSHNAVNEQFF; CDR3 DNA: TGCGCCAGCAGCCACAACGCCGTTAATGAGCAGTTCTTC
D gene: NA; clone size: NA; J gene: TRBJ2-7; V gene: TRBV20-1; CDR3 protein: CSARNPGTYEQYF; CDR3 DNA: TGCAGTGCTAGGAATCCAGGGACCTACGAGCAGTACTTC
D gene: TRBD1; clone size: NA; J gene: TRBJ1-3; V gene: TRBV4-3; CDR3 protein: CASSPTGDQGNTIYF; CDR3 DNA: TGCGCCAGCAGCCCGACAGGGGACCAGGGAAACACCATATATTTT
D gene: TRBD2; clone size: NA; J gene: TRBJ2-7; V gene: TRBV4-3; CDR3 protein: CASSQVSGLAEQYF; CDR3 DNA: TGCGCCAGCAGCCAAGTCTCGGGACTAGCCGAGCAGTACTTC
D gene: NA; clone size: NA; J gene: TRBJ2-1; V gene: TRBV4-3; CDR3 protein: CASSLRPLSYNEQFF; CDR3 DNA: TGCGCCAGCAGCTTGAGGCCCCTCTCCTACAATGAGCAGTTCTTC
D gene: NA; clone size: few; J gene: TRBJ1-1; V gene: TRBV12-3/TRBV12-4; CDR3 protein: CASSLGRVNTEAFF; CDR3 DNA: TGTGCCAGCAGTTTGGGCAGGGTGAACACTGAAGCTTTCTTT
D gene: TRBD1; clone size: NA; J gene: TRBJ2-1; V gene: TRBV5-1; CDR3 protein: CASSIRQGYNEQFF; CDR3 DNA: TGCGCCAGCAGCATACGACAGGGCTACAATGAGCAGTTCTTC
D gene: TRBD1; clone size: NA; J gene: TRBJ2-2; V gene: TRBV7-2; CDR3 protein: CASSQGAGGELFF; CDR3 DNA: TGTGCCAGCAGCCAGGGGGCGGGCGGGGAGCTGTTTTTT
D gene: NA; clone size: NA; J gene: TRBJ2-5; V gene: TRBV7-2; CDR3 protein: CASSPTGRRETQYF; CDR3 DNA: TGTGCCAGCAGCCCTACAGGGAGACGAGAGACCCAGTACTTC
D gene: NA; clone size: NA; J gene: TRBJ2-1; V gene: TRBV4-3; CDR3 protein: CASSQIGILYNEQFF; CDR3 DNA: TGCGCCAGCAGCCAAATCGGGATCCTCTACAATGAGCAGTTCTTC
D gene: TRBD1; clone size: NA; J gene: TRBJ1-6; V gene: TRBV5-1; CDR3 protein: CASGEDRYSPLHF; CDR3 DNA: TGCGCCAGCGGGGAGGACAGGTATTCACCCCTCCACTTT
D gene: NA; clone size: NA; J gene: TRBJ2-6; V gene: TRBV30; CDR3 protein: CAQRRFGANVLTF; CDR3 DNA: TGTGCCCAGAGAAGGTTTGGGGCCAACGTCCTGACTTTC
D gene: NA; clone size: NA; J gene: TRBJ1-6; V gene: TRBV20-1; CDR3 protein: CSASPQRAGPPLHF; CDR3 DNA: TGCAGTGCTAGCCCCCAGCGTGCGGGTCCACCCCTCCACTTT
D gene: NA; clone size: NA; J gene: TRBJ2-5; V gene: TRBV14; CDR3 protein: CASSQTAQWGVRGQYF; CDR3 DNA: TGTGCCAGCAGCCAAACCGCTCAGTGGGGGGTACGAGGGCAGTACTTC
D gene: NA; clone size: NA; J gene: TRBJ2-7; V gene: TRBV29-1; CDR3 protein: CSVEEDWREQYF; CDR3 DNA: TGCAGCGTTGAGGAGGACTGGAGGGAGCAGTACTTC
D gene: TRBD2; clone size: few; J gene: TRBJ2-1; V gene: TRBV29-1; CDR3 protein: CSVEDRISGGANEQFF; CDR3 DNA: TGCAGCGTTGAAGATCGGATTAGCGGGGGGGCCAATGAGCAGTTCTTC
D gene: NA; clone size: NA; J gene: TRBJ1-2; V gene: TRBV29-1; CDR3 protein: CSVEGQMGGYTF; CDR3 DNA: TGCAGCGTTGAGGGCCAAATGGGGGGCTACACCTTC
D gene: TRBD2; clone size: NA; J gene: TRBJ2-3; V gene: TRBV7-2; CDR3 protein: CASSARTSGTQYF; CDR3 DNA: TGTGCCAGCAGCGCCAGGACTAGCGGTACGCAGTATTTT
D gene: NA; clone size: NA; J gene: TRBJ2-3; V gene: TRBV6-1; CDR3 protein: CASSGVSPRISDTQYF; CDR3 DNA: TGTGCCAGCAGTGGCGTAAGTCCTCGAATCTCAGATACGCAGTATTTT
D gene: NA; clone size: once; J gene: TRBJ2-7; V gene: TRBV29-1; CDR3 protein: CSVERAYEQYF; CDR3 DNA: TGCAGCGTTGAAAGGGCCTACGAGCAGTACTTC